This T cell receptor (beta chain) is from a study of kidney transplant recipient with SARS-CoV-2 infection. This clonotype was counted at least ten times. TCRdb redid the calling of the reads with MiXCR, one entry per CDR3 protein. The sample consists of 200,000 to 300,000 distinct CDR3 sequences, 29% of them appearing once. The CDR3 is 17 residues long. Trimming shortened V by 3 bases and J by 4 bases, and 21 bases separated the two germline ends. CDR1 is SEHNR and CDR2 is FQNEAQ in the germline V gene (reference sequence). This specimen was a blood sample, taken at baseline and on roughly day 110 from a kidney transplant recipient. The genes are TRBV7-9 and TRBJ1-2; D gene ambiguous. The origin of this receptor is a male patient aged 30 to 40 who had COVID-19 and was a kidney transplant recipient. The T cells may come from the graft donor. The CDR3 coding sequence is TGTGCCAGCAGCTTTTGGGTATACCATGGAAAGACCTATGGCTACACCTTC. Amino acids: CASSFWVYHGKTYGYTF.